Listed here are 6 T cell receptor beta chains from one sample, sequenced in a study of regulatory T cells in long-lasting Graves disease. Time point indicated: persistent/refractory GD, antithyroid drugs over 5 years with positive TRAb. There was RNA extracted from PBMCs, and the TCR library was made from it. Arm-PCR of CDR3 regions with iRepertoire HTBI primers generated TCR beta libraries. TCRdb reanalysed the multiplex PCR reads using MiXCR and keeps one entry per CDR3 protein. The table records roughly 400,000 distinct CDR3 sequences, 21% of them present only once. The sample in question was peripheral blood mononuclear cells (PBMCs), obtained when the disease was refractory, from a patient treated with antithyroid drugs. The receptors derive from a female donor with Graves disease.

In this sample, this clonotype turned up many times. The chain uses TRBV2 and TRBJ2-7, with TRBD2 identical over 8 bases. The V gene's germline CDR1 is SNHLY and CDR2 FYNNEI. Germline trimming cut 5 bases from V and 3 bases from J; bases unmatched to any gene: 9. The CDR3 has 15 amino acids. CDR3 protein: CASSSGLGVGYEQYF. Written as DNA, the CDR3 is TGTGCCAGCAGTTCGGGACTAGGGGTGGGCTACGAGCAGTACTTC. The full variable domain, completed using reference TRBV2 and TRBJ2-7, is EPEVTQTPSHQVTQMGQEVILRCVPISNHLYFYWYRQILGQKVEFLVSFYNNEISEKSEIFDDQFSVERPDGSNFTLKIRSTKLEDSAMYFCASSSGLGVGYEQYFGPGTRLTVT.

The table lists this clonotype with a few counts. This rearrangement joins TRBV20-1 to TRBJ2-7; 15 bases map to TRBD2. Trimming removed 4 bases from V and 2 bases from J; junction bases left unmatched: 9. Germline values: CDR1 DFQATT, CDR2 SNEGSKA (reference sequence). The CDR3 length is 17 residues. Here the CDR3 reads CSANSGTSGRPTYEQYF. The CDR3 DNA sequence: TGCAGTGCTAACTCCGGGACTAGCGGGAGGCCAACCTACGAGCAGTACTTC.

A remark on this clonotype: Possible read error: a much larger clone is one base away. The chain couples TRBV27 to TRBJ1-1; D is possibly TRBD1 (5 bases). The CDR3 extends over 15 amino acids. Germline CDR1 is MNHEY and CDR2 is SMNVEV (reference sequence). CDR3 DNA sequence: TGTGCCAACAGTTTTCTCGACAGTATGGTGACTGAAGCTTTCTTT. This translates into CANSFLDSMVTEAFF.

With regard to this clonotype: The junction departs from germline at one end; a sequencing error may be responsible. The genes are TRBV12-3 or TRBV12-4 and TRBJ2-4; D unresolved. This CDR3 spans 13 amino acids. The CDR3 DNA follows: TGTGCCAGCAGTCCCCCTCAGGCAGGTAGAAAGTTCTTC. It yields the protein CASSPPQAGRKFF.

With regard to this clonotype: A much more abundant neighbour one base away suggests this may be a read error. The genes are TRBV20-1 and TRBJ2-4; 9 nucleotides agree with TRBD1. This CDR3 has 16 residues. The V gene's germline CDR1 is DFQATT and CDR2 SNEGSKA (reference sequence). The CDR3 region has the DNA TGCAGTGCTTCCCGGACAGGGGATATAGCCAAAAACACTCAGTACTTC. Translating gives CSASRTGDIAKNTQYF.

The chain carries TRBV3-1 and TRBJ1-5; a weak D match, TRBD1 (5 bases). The CDR3 is 15 amino acids. CDR1 and CDR2 from the germline V gene are LGHDT and YNNKEL (reference sequence). V was clipped by 1 base and J by 5 bases, with 12 bases between them. The CDR3 nucleotides read TGTGCCAGCAGCCAAGTTGGGGGTAGTGATCAGCCCCAGCATTTT. Amino acids: CASSQVGGSDQPQHF.